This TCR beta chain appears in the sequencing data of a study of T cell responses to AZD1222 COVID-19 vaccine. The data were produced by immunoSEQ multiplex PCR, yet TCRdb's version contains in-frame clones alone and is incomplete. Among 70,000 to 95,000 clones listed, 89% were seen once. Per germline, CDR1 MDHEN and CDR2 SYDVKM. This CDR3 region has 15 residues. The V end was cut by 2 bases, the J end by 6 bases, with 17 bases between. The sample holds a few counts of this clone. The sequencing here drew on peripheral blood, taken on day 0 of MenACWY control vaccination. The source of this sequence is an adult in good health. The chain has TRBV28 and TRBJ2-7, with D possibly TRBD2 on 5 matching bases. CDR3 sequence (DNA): TGTGCCAGCAGTTTAAGTCTCGGGGTCCGGGCCGAGCAGTACTTC. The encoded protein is CASSLSLGVRAEQYF. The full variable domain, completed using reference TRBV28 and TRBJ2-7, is DVKVTQSSRYLVKRTGEKVFLECVQDMDHENMFWYRQDPGLGLRLIYFSYDVKMKEKGDIPEGYSVSREKKERFSLILESASTNQTSMYLCASSLSLGVRAEQYFGPGTRLTVT.